This T cell receptor (beta chain) came from a study of metastatic and nonmetastatic thyroid tumors. About the research overall: The comparison covered peripheral blood and tumor or nodule tissue in malignant and benign thyroid patients.

Comment on this clone: No antigen is known for it.

General study results and limits: It was reportedly found that TCR beta diversity was significantly higher in malignant thyroid tumors than in benign nodules, a difference seen in both blood and tumor samples.

In the study's own analysis: Clinicopathological groups of papillary thyroid cancer showed CDR3 differences that were used to build a distant-metastasis classifier. With MiXCR, TCRdb called clones anew from the PCR reads. The V and J calls shown here were made by TCRdb, not taken from the authors' results. The sample lists approximately 12,000 clones, approximately 30% occurring once. There were no patients who had received any treatment before thyroid surgery. With 6 bases clipped from V and 8 bases from J, the junction kept 7 bases outside the gene matches. This CDR3 has 14 amino acids. The V gene's germline CDR1 is DFQATT and CDR2 SNEGSKA (reference sequence).

The chain uses TRBV20-1 and TRBJ2-1; 13 nucleotides line up with TRBD2. Sequencing input: tumor tissue. This TCR derives from a male donor with papillary thyroid cancer or a benign thyroid nodule (not recorded which). Some clones in this sample may be carry-over from other donors' samples. CDR3 sequence: CSAAGTSGVDEQFF. The CDR3 nucleotides read TGCAGTGCCGCCGGGACTAGCGGGGTCGATGAGCAGTTCTTC.